This T cell receptor (beta chain) derives from a study of T cell responses to AZD1222 COVID-19 vaccine. Some clones are missing from TCRdb's copy, which holds only in-frame ones; the method was immunoSEQ multiplex PCR. This table holds some 80,000 clones, approximately 87% found once. Regarding this clone: Its antigen is unknown.

Whole-study findings and limits: Spike-specific TCR repertoires showed rising breadth and depth after two AZD1222 doses. It should be noted that donors were predominantly white British and more often female, and clonal diversity was possibly underestimated. Researchers report vaccine-associated CD4 TCRs spanning spike, with dominance at 160-218 and 743-854.

Germline V gives CDR1 LGHDT, CDR2 YNNKEL (reference sequence). The CDR3 is 18 residues long. After removal of 4 bases from V and 0 bases from J, the junction contained 9 bases not matched to a gene. This sample comprised peripheral blood, obtained on day 0 of AZD1222 vaccination. The source of this sequence is an adult in good health. V usage is TRBV3-1 (or the pseudogene TRBV3-2) and J usage is TRBJ2-1, with 10 bases fitting TRBD2. CDR3 DNA: TGTGCCAGCAGCCCCTCAGAGAAGCGGGGGGGCTCCTACAATGAGCAGTTCTTC. Amino acid sequence: CASSPSEKRGGSYNEQFF.